Listed below are T cell receptor beta chains from one sample, sequenced in a study of blood T cell repertoires in COVID-19. TCRdb's copy holds only in-frame clones and misses some; the assay was immunoSEQ multiplex PCR. The repertoire holds about 190,000 clones, with around 90% as singletons. The material sequenced was peripheral blood. Source of these receptors: a man between 45 and 60 years old with acute or convalescent COVID-19. Both conserved end residues are part of each CDR3. D genes are given only for firm matches. Clone sizes are given selectively: once, few, many, or a class where the clone is expanded.

clone size,V gene,D gene,J gene,CDR3 DNA,CDR3 protein
once,TRBV12-2,NA,TRBJ1-2,TGTGCAAGTCGCTTAGACAGACAGGGTATCGGTGGCTACACCTTC,CASRLDRQGIGGYTF
NA,TRBV12-3/TRBV12-4,NA,TRBJ1-1,TGTGCCAGCTCTCGCGGGAACGCTGAAGCTTTCTTT,CASSRGNAEAFF
NA,TRBV9,NA,TRBJ1-1,TGTGCCAGCAGCGGAAGGGGTGAAGCTTTCTTT,CASSGRGEAFF
NA,TRBV18,TRBD2,TRBJ2-7,TGTGCCAGCTCACCACTAGCGGGAGTCTACGAGCAGTACTTC,CASSPLAGVYEQYF
NA,TRBV7-9,TRBD1,TRBJ1-2,TGTGCCAGCCAGAAAGGGACAGGGAGAATCTATGGCTACACCTTC,CASQKGTGRIYGYTF
NA,TRBV7-7,NA,TRBJ2-5,TGTGCTAGCAGCGGCGAGACGGGGGAGACCCAGTACTTC,CASSGETGETQYF
NA,TRBV7-6,TRBD1,TRBJ2-2,TGTGCCAGCAGCTTAGGAGGGACAGGGGCGTCCGGGGAGCTGTTTTTT,CASSLGGTGASGELFF
NA,TRBV27,NA,TRBJ1-3,TGTGCCAGCAGCCTAGACAGGACTGGAAACACCATATATTTT,CASSLDRTGNTIYF
NA,TRBV28,TRBD1,TRBJ1-1,TGTGCCAGCAGTTTAGGTTGGGGACAGGGTAACATGAACACTGAAGCTTTCTTT,CASSLGWGQGNMNTEAFF
few,TRBV4-3,NA,TRBJ1-2,TGCGCCAGCAGCCAGGGGGGACCTTATGGCTACACCTTC,CASSQGGPYGYTF
NA,TRBV28,NA,TRBJ2-3,TGTGCCATCCAAGCGGACCCTAGCACAGATACGCAGTATTTT,CAIQADPSTDTQYF
NA,TRBV10-2,TRBD1,TRBJ2-1,TGCGCCAGCAGTGAACGAGCGGTGACAGGGGACAATGAGCAGTTCTTC,CASSERAVTGDNEQFF
once,TRBV5-5,TRBD2,TRBJ2-7,TGTGCCAGCAGCTTGAGGGCTAGCGGCCGCTACGAGCAGTACTTC,CASSLRASGRYEQYF
NA,TRBV28,NA,TRBJ1-1,TGTGCCAGCAGTCACGGCACAGGGAGCACTGAAGCTTTCTTT,CASSHGTGSTEAFF
once,TRBV18,NA,TRBJ1-3,TGTGCCAGCTCACCAGGGGCAGGAAACACCATATATTTT,CASSPGAGNTIYF
NA,TRBV3-1/TRBV3-2,NA,TRBJ2-2,TGTGCCAGCAGCCAAAAGGCAGGGACCGGGGAGCTGTTTTTT,CASSQKAGTGELFF
NA,TRBV9,TRBD1,TRBJ1-4,TGTGCCAGCAGCCCAGGGACAGGGGTTCAAAAACTGTTTTTT,CASSPGTGVQKLFF
NA,TRBV5-6,TRBD1,TRBJ1-2,TGTGCCAGCAGCCCGGACAGGGCTCCCTACTATGGCTACACCTTC,CASSPDRAPYYGYTF
NA,TRBV19,TRBD1,TRBJ2-4,TGTGCCAGTAGCCAGACAGGGGGTAACATTCAGTACTTC,CASSQTGGNIQYF
few,TRBV6-4,TRBD1,TRBJ2-1,TGTGCCAGCAGTTTAGACAGGGTCAATGAGCAGTTCTTC,CASSLDRVNEQFF
NA,TRBV4-1,NA,TRBJ2-7,TGCGCCAGCAGCCAAGATCATCGGAGGGCAGGGCGCGACGAGCAGTACTTC,CASSQDHRRAGRDEQYF
NA,TRBV5-1,TRBD1,TRBJ2-1,TGCGCCAGCAGCTTGGGACAGGGCTTCAGTGAGCAGTTCTTC,CASSLGQGFSEQFF
NA,TRBV28,TRBD1,TRBJ1-4,TGTGCCAGCAGTCAACGGGACAGACTTAATGAAAAACTGTTTTTT,CASSQRDRLNEKLFF
NA,TRBV4-2,NA,TRBJ1-1,TGTGCCAGCAGCCAAGATCAGCGGAACCGTATGAACACTGAAGCTTTCTTT,CASSQDQRNRMNTEAFF
NA,TRBV3-1/TRBV3-2,TRBD2,TRBJ2-5,TGTGCCAGCAGCGAGGGACTAGCGGGAGAGACCCAGTACTTC,CASSEGLAGETQYF
NA,TRBV28,TRBD1,TRBJ2-3,TGTGCCAGCAGCGAAGTCGGGACAGGGGTCCCAGATACGCAGTATTTT,CASSEVGTGVPDTQYF
NA,TRBV3-1/TRBV3-2,NA,TRBJ1-3,TGTGCCAGCAGCCAAGAAGAGGCCGGAGAGGCGTCTGGAAACACCATATATTTT,CASSQEEAGEASGNTIYF
NA,TRBV27,TRBD2,TRBJ2-7,TGTGCCAGCAGTTTGTTGAGGGCGCCGGCTAGCGGGAGGCGGAACGAGCAGTACTTC,CASSLLRAPASGRRNEQYF
few,TRBV6-1,NA,TRBJ2-5,TGTGCCAGCAGTGAACGAGAGACCCAGTACTTC,CASSERETQYF
NA,TRBV30,TRBD1,TRBJ2-2,TGTGCCTGGAGTTGGACAGGGACCACCGGGGAGCTGTTTTTT,CAWSWTGTTGELFF
NA,TRBV12-3/TRBV12-4,TRBD1,TRBJ2-3,TGTGCCAGCAGTTTACAGGGGGTGGATACGCAGTATTTT,CASSLQGVDTQYF
NA,TRBV5-1,NA,TRBJ2-5,TGCGCCAGCAGCTTGAGGCAGGCCCAAGAGACCCAGTACTTC,CASSLRQAQETQYF
NA,TRBV6-6,NA,TRBJ2-2,TGTGCCAGCAGTTACGGGGGGGGGCTCGCCGGGGAGCTGTTTTTT,CASSYGGGLAGELFF
NA,TRBV29-1,NA,TRBJ2-1,TGCAGCGTCACAGGGAGCCTATTCAATGAGCAGTTCTTC,CSVTGSLFNEQFF
NA,TRBV7-7,TRBD2,TRBJ2-1,TGTGCCAGCAGCTCTAGCGGCCCCGGGACTAGCGGGGGGGCCTGGAATGAGCAGTTCTTC,CASSSSGPGTSGGAWNEQFF
NA,TRBV29-1,TRBD2,TRBJ2-7,TGCAGCGTTGCCGGGTTAGCGGGATCCTACGAGCAGTACTTC,CSVAGLAGSYEQYF
NA,TRBV6-1,TRBD1,TRBJ2-5,TGTGCCAGCAGTGCCAGAAAACAGGGGGCTGGAGAGACCCAGTACTTC,CASSARKQGAGETQYF
NA,TRBV6-2/TRBV6-3,TRBD1,TRBJ1-4,TGTGCCAGCAGTTACTCGAAAGGGGGCGAAAAACTGTTTTTT,CASSYSKGGEKLFF
NA,TRBV21-1,NA,TRBJ1-5,TGTGCCAGCAGCAATATCAACCGGGACTCTCTTAGCAATCAGCCCCAGCATTTT,CASSNINRDSLSNQPQHF
NA,TRBV6-5,TRBD1,TRBJ2-2,TGTGCCAGCAGTTACTGGGGGCAGGGGGACGCCGGGGAGCTGTTTTTT,CASSYWGQGDAGELFF
few,TRBV5-5,NA,TRBJ2-7,TGTGCCAGCAGCTCCGGGACTTTTAACTACGAGCAGTACTTC,CASSSGTFNYEQYF
once,TRBV7-8,TRBD1,TRBJ2-3,TGTGCCAGCAGCTCGACCGGGACAGGGGGTAGGGATACGCAGTATTTT,CASSSTGTGGRDTQYF
NA,TRBV18,TRBD1,TRBJ1-3,TGTGCCAGCTCACCGGGACAGGGAGACACCATATATTTT,CASSPGQGDTIYF
NA,TRBV10-2,TRBD2,TRBJ2-3,TGCGCCAGCAGTGAGCCGAGGGAGCGGGGGGGTTCCACAGATACGCAGTATTTT,CASSEPRERGGSTDTQYF
NA,TRBV11-2,NA,TRBJ1-6,TGTGCCAGCAGCTACCCGGGGAATTCACCCCTCCACTTT,CASSYPGNSPLHF
NA,TRBV7-3,TRBD1,TRBJ2-5,TGTGCCAGCAGCTCCCACGGGACAGGGGGTGGAGAGACCCAGTACTTC,CASSSHGTGGGETQYF
few,TRBV4-1,TRBD1,TRBJ1-2,TGCGCCAGCAGCCAGGGACAGCCTGATGGCTACACCTTC,CASSQGQPDGYTF